This passage covers 12 T cell receptor beta chains from one sample sequenced in a study of cytomegalovirus exposure and HLA in healthy donors. PCR amplification relied on 60 Vbeta primers (plus 13 Jbeta primers). The assay was immunoSEQ multiplex PCR, and TCRdb's table has in-frame clones only and misses some. This sample has 100,000 to 150,000 clones, with approximately 69% found just once. Sequenced material: PBMCs. The source of these receptors is a man aged 35 to 55 in good health and CMV-seropositive.

The chain has TRBV6-5 and TRBJ1-2, with TRBD1 as a possible D gene (6 bases). Germline assignment: CDR1 MNHEY and CDR2 SVGAGI. V was trimmed by 5 bases and J by 2 bases, leaving 9 bases between them. This CDR3 region has 13 residues. This chain's CDR3 is CASSPTGNYGYTF. The CDR3 DNA follows: TGTGCCAGCAGTCCCACAGGGAACTATGGCTACACCTTC.

The J gene is TRBJ2-3, the V gene TRBV7-9; tentatively, D is TRBD1 (7 bases). Germline V lookup: CDR1 SEHNR, CDR2 FQNEAQ (reference sequence). The CDR3 totals 14 residues. V was shortened by 3 bases and J by 4 bases, with 11 bases between the two germline ends. The CDR3 loop reads CASSFDRDSDTQYF. The CDR3 nucleotides are TGTGCCAGCAGCTTCGACAGGGACTCAGATACGCAGTATTTT.

The chain has TRBV5-1 and TRBJ2-7; a weak D match, TRBD2 (6 bases). The CDR3 is 14 amino acids. Germline loops: CDR1 SGHRS, CDR2 YFSETQ. V dropped 1 base and J dropped 0 bases, with 8 bases sitting between them. CDR3 region: CASSLRGTSYEQYF. CDR3 nucleotide sequence: TGCGCCAGCAGCTTGCGGGGGACCTCCTACGAGCAGTACTTC.

The rearrangement joins TRBV30 to TRBJ1-6; 8 nucleotides align to TRBD1. CDR3 length: 15 amino acids. J was trimmed by 9 bases and V by 0 bases; bases with no gene match: 7. The germline V gene has CDR1 GTSNPN and CDR2 SVGIG (reference sequence). The CDR3 DNA is TGTGCCTGGAGTGTACGGGGGCAGGGGGCTTCACCCCTCCACTTT. Its translation: CAWSVRGQGASPLHF. Full variable domain (outside the CDR3, taken from reference TRBV30 and TRBJ1-6): SQTIHQWPATLVQPVGSPLSLECTVEGTSNPNLYWYRQAAGRGLQLLFYSVGIGQISSEVPQNLSASRPQDRQFILSSKKLLLSDSGFYLCAWSVRGQGASPLHFGNGTRLTVT.

This chain uses TRBV5-5 with TRBJ2-6; D is unresolved. The CDR3 loop spans 15 amino acids. Trimming removed 1 base at V and 1 base at J, with 6 bases between. In germline, CDR1 is SGHKS, CDR2 YYEKEE (reference sequence). The CDR3 region is CASSLSSSGANVLTF. The CDR3 nucleotides read TGTGCCAGCAGCTTGAGCTCATCTGGGGCCAACGTCCTGACTTTC.

The V and J genes are TRBV7-9 and TRBJ2-5; TRBD1 is a possible D gene (5 bases). CDR3 length equals 14 residues. Trimming took 1 base from V and 4 from J, leaving 10 bases between them. Germline lookup yields CDR1 SEHNR and CDR2 FQNEAQ (reference sequence). CDR3 coding DNA: TGTGCCAGCAGCTTAGGTGCAGGGCCAGAGACCCAGTACTTC. As protein: CASSLGAGPETQYF.

This clone has just one count. The chain links TRBV4-1 to TRBJ1-3; tentative D call: TRBD1 (5 bases). V dropped 2 bases and J dropped 11 bases, with 22 bases sitting between them. This CDR3 is built from 16 residues. Germline CDR1 is MGHRA and CDR2 is YSYEKL. CDR3 amino acids: CASSQKPYRTFDPIYF. The CDR3 bases are TGCGCCAGCAGCCAAAAGCCGTACAGGACCTTCGACCCCATATATTTT.

The genes are TRBV27 and TRBJ2-1, with 9 bases that match TRBD2. Germline assignment: CDR1 MNHEY and CDR2 SMNVEV (reference sequence). V was clipped by 5 bases and J by 0 bases; unmatched bases: 5. CDR3 size: 16 residues. CDR3 loop: CASSASGASSYNEQFF. For the CDR3, the DNA is TGTGCCAGCAGTGCTAGCGGGGCCAGCTCCTACAATGAGCAGTTCTTC.

This chain uses TRBV9 with TRBJ2-7; D gene unclear. The V end was cut by 3 bases, the J end by 3 bases, with 4 bases between. Per germline, CDR1 SGDLS and CDR2 YYNGEE. This CDR3 spans 11 amino acids. CDR3 sequence (DNA): TGTGCCAGCAGCGCCGGCTACGAGCAGTACTTC. Translation: CASSAGYEQYF. The entire variable domain, with the rest obtained from reference TRBV9 and TRBJ2-7, is as follows: DSGVTQTPKHLITATGQRVTLRCSPRSGDLSVYWYQQSLDQGLQFLIQYYNGEERAKGNILERFSAQQFPDLHSELNLSSLELGDSALYFCASSAGYEQYFGPGTRLTVT.

J is TRBJ2-5 and V is TRBV27, with TRBD1 as a possible D gene (6 bases). Germline-derived CDR1 and CDR2 are MNHEY and SMNVEV (reference sequence). The CDR3 has 13 amino acids. V lost 4 bases to trimming and J lost 3 bases, with 9 bases between them. The CDR3 bases are TGTGCCAGCAGTTGGGACATGGAAGAGACCCAGTACTTC. Protein sequence: CASSWDMEETQYF.

This clone turned up a few times. The chain uses TRBV5-6 and TRBJ2-1; 9 bases are a match to TRBD1. CDR3 length: 14 amino acids. Germline V CDR1 and CDR2: SGHDT, YYEEEE. Trimming cost V 4 bases and J 5 bases; bases outside gene matches: 4. The CDR3 protein is CASSHRGQDNEQFF. The CDR3 DNA is TGTGCCAGCAGCCACAGGGGGCAGGACAATGAGCAGTTCTTC.

The chain is built from TRBV2 and TRBJ2-3; 11 nucleotides line up with TRBD2. The CDR3 runs to 17 residues. V lost 6 bases, J lost 1 base, and 9 bases stayed unmatched. Germline-derived CDR1 and CDR2 are SNHLY and FYNNEI. The CDR3 DNA is TGTGCCAGCAGGACCACTAGCGGGGGACCCCGCACAGATACGCAGTATTTT. This sequence encodes CASRTTSGGPRTDTQYF.